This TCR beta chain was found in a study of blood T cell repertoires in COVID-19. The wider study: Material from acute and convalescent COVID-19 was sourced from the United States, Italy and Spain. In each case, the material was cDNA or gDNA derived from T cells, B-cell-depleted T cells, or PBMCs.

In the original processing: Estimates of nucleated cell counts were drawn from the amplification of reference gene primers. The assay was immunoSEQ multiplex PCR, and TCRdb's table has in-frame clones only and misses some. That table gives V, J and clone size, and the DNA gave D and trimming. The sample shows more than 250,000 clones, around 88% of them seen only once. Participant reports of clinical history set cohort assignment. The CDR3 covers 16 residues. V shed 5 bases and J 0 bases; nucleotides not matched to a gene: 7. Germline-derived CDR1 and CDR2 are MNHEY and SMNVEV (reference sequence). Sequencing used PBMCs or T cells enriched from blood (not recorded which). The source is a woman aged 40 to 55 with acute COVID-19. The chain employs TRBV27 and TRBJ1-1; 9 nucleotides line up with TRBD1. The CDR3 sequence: CASSLYRGRLNTEAFF. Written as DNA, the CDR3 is TGTGCCAGCAGTCTGTACAGGGGGCGGTTGAACACTGAAGCTTTCTTT.